The clone carrying this TCR beta chain was seen a handful of times. Its antigen is unidentified. This sample was included in a study of response to subunit inactivated influenza vaccine. Using its own MiXCR run on the RT-PCR reads, TCRdb lists one record per CDR3 protein. This table has around 650,000 distinct CDR3 sequences, 15% to 19% appearing once. Findings of the study overall: T cells newly recruited by each seasonal influenza vaccination are few, the authors suggested.

Per germline, CDR1 SGHTA and CDR2 FQGTGA. J lost 7 bases, V lost 0 bases, and 8 bases had no gene match. This CDR3 contains 16 residues. The clonotype originates from a man aged 45-60 years who received an inactivated influenza vaccine. The J gene is TRBJ1-2, the V gene TRBV7-3, with TRBD1 matching over 10 bases. The sequencing used PBMCs from blood, collected 11 to 12 days after vaccination. CDR3 bases: TGTGCCAGCAGCTTAACCGGGACAGGGGAATCTCGTGGCTACACCTTC. As protein: CASSLTGTGESRGYTF.